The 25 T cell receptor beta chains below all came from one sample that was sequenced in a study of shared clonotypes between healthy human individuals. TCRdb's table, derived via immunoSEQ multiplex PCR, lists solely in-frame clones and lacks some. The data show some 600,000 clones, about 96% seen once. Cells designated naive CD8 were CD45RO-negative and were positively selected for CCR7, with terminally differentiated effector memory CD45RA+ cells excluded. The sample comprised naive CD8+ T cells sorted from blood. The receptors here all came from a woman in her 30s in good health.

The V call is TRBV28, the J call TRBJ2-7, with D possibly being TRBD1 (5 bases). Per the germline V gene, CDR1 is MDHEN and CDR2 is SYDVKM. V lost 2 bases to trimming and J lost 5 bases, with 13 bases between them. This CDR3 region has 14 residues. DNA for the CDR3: TGTGCCAGCAGTTTAAACAGGACAATCCACGAGCAGTACTTC. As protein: CASSLNRTIHEQYF. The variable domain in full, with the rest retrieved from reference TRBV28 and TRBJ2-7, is DVKVTQSSRYLVKRTGEKVFLECVQDMDHENMFWYRQDPGLGLRLIYFSYDVKMKEKGDIPEGYSVSREKKERFSLILESASTNQTSMYLCASSLNRTIHEQYFGPGTRLTVT.

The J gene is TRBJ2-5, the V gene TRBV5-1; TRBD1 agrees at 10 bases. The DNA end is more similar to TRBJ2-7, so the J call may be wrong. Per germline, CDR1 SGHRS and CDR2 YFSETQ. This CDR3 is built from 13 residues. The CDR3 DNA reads TGCGCCAGCAGCTGGGGACAGGGGAACGAGCAGTACTTC. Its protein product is CASSWGQGNEQYF.

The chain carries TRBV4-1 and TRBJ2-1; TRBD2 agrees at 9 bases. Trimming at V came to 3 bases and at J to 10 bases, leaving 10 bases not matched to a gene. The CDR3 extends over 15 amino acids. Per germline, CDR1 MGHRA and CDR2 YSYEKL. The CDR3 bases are TGCGCCAGCAGCCAGCCCGGGACTAGCCCCGAGGAGCAGTTCTTC. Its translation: CASSQPGTSPEEQFF.

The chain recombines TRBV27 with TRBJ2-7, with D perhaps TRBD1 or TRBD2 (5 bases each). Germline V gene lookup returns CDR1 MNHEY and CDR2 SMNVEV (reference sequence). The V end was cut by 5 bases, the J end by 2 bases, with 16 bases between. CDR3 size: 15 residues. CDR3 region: CASSPQWDVPYEQYF. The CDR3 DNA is TGTGCCAGCAGTCCCCAGTGGGACGTCCCCTACGAGCAGTACTTC.

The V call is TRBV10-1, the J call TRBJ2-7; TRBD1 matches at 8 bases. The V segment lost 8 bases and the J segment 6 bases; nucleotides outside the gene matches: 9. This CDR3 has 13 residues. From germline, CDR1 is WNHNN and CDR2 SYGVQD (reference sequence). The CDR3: CASSGTGPSEQYF. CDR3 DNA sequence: TGCGCCAGCTCCGGGACAGGACCCTCCGAGCAGTACTTC.

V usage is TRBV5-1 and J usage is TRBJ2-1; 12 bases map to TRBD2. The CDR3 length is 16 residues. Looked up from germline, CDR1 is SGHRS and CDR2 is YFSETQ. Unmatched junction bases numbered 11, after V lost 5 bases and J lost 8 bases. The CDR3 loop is CASSLRLAGAGDEQFF. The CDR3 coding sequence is TGCGCCAGCAGTCTCAGACTAGCGGGAGCTGGTGATGAGCAGTTCTTC.

This chain's CDR3 is CASSPWGPDTQYF. The CDR3 DNA is TGTGCCAGCAGCCCCTGGGGGCCAGATACGCAGTATTTT. The chain joins TRBV13 to TRBJ2-3, with D possibly being TRBD1 (6 bases). The CDR3 is made up of 13 amino acids. Germline V gene data show CDR1 as PRHDT and CDR2 as FYEKMQ (reference sequence). Trimming removed 5 bases at V and 4 bases at J, with 10 bases between.

The CDR3 DNA reads TGTGCCAGCAGCTTGGAAGGGGGCGGCTACGAGCAGTACTTC. Translating it yields CASSLEGGGYEQYF. The chain combines TRBV5-8 with TRBJ2-7; 7 bases align to TRBD1. With 0 bases clipped from V and 3 bases from J, the junction kept 3 bases outside the gene matches. CDR3 length: 14 amino acids. The germline V gene has CDR1 SGHTS and CDR2 YDEGEE.

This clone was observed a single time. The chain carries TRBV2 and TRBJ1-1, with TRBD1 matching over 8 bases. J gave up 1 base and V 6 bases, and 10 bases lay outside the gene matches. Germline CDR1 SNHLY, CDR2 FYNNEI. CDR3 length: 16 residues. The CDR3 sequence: CASRDRDRWENTEAFF. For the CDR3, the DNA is TGTGCCAGCAGGGACAGGGACAGGTGGGAGAACACTGAAGCTTTCTTT.

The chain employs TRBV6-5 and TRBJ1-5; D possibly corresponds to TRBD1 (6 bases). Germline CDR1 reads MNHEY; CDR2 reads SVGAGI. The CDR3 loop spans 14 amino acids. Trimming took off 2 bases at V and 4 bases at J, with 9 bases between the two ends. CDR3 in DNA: TGTGCCAGCAGTTACGCAGGGGTAAATCAGCCCCAGCATTTT. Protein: CASSYAGVNQPQHF.

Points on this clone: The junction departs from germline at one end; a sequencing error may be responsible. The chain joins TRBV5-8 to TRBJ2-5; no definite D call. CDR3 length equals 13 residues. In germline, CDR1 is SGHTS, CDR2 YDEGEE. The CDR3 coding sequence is TGTGCCAGCCGCTTGTCGGGTCAAGAGACCCAGTACTTC. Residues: CASRLSGQETQYF.

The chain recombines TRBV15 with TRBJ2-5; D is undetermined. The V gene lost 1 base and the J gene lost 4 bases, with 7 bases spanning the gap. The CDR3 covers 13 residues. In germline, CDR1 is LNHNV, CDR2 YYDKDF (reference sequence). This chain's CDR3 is CATSRGTLETQYF. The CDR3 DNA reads TGTGCCACCAGCAGAGGAACCTTAGAGACCCAGTACTTC.

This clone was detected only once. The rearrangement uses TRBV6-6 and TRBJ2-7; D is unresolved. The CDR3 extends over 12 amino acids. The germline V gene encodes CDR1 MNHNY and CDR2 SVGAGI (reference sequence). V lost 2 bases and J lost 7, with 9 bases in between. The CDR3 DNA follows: TGTGCCAGCAGTTACGCCGCCCAGGAGCAGTACTTC. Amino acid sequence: CASSYAAQEQYF.

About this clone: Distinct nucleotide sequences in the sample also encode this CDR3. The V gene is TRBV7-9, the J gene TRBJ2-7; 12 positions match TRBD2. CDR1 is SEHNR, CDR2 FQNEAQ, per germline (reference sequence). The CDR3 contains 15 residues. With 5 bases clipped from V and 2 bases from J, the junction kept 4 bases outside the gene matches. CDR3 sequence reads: CASSLGLAGPYEQYF. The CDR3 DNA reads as TGTGCCAGCAGCCTGGGACTAGCGGGCCCCTACGAGCAGTACTTC.

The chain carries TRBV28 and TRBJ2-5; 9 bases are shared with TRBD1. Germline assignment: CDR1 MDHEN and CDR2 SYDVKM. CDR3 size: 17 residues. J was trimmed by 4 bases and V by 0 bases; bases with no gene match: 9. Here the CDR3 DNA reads TGTGCCAGCAGTTTATGGTGGACAGGGGTATTGGGAGAGACCCAGTACTTC. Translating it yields CASSLWWTGVLGETQYF.

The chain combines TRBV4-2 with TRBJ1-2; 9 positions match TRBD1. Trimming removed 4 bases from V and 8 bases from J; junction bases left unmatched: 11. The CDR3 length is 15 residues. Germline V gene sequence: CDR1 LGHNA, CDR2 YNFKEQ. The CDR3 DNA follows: TGTGCCAGCAGCCCCAGGCTCGGGACAGGGAAGGGCTACACCTTC. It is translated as CASSPRLGTGKGYTF.

CDR3 coding DNA: TGTGCCAGCAGCGAAAGGGGGACCTCGGAAGAGCAGTTCTTC. This translates into CASSERGTSEEQFF. The V call is TRBV4-2, the J call TRBJ2-1; possible D gene TRBD1, 6 bases. V lost 5 bases and J lost 10, with 18 bases in between. This CDR3 has 14 amino acids. CDR1 is LGHNA and CDR2 is YNFKEQ in the germline V gene.

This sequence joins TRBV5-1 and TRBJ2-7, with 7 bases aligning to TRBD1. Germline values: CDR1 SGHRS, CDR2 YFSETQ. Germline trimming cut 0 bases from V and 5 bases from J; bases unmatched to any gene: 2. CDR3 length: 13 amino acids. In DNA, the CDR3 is TGCGCCAGCAGCTTGGGACAGGGTAACGAGCAGTACTTC. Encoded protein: CASSLGQGNEQYF.

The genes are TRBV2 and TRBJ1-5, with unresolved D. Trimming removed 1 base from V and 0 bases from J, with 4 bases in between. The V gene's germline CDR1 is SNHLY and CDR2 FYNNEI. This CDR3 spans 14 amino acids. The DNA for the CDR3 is TGTGCCAGCAGTGAAGGGGATAGCAATCAGCCCCAGCATTTT. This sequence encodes CASSEGDSNQPQHF.

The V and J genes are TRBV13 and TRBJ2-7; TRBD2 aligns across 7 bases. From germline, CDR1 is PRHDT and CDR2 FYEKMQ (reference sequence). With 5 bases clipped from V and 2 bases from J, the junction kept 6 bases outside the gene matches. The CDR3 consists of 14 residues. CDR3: CASSLTTSTYEQYF. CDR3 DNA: TGTGCCAGCAGCCTGACGACTAGCACCTACGAGCAGTACTTC.

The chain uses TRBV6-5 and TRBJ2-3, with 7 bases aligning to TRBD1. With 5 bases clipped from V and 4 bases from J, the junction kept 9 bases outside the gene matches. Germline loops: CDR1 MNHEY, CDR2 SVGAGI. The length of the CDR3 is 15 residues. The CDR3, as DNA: TGTGCCAGCAGTAATCGGGACAGAGTTGCAGATACGCAGTATTTT. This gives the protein CASSNRDRVADTQYF.

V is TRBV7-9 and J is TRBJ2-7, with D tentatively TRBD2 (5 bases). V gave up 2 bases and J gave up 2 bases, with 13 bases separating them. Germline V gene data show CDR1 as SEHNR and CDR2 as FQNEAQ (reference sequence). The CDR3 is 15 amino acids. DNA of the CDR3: TGTGCCAGCAGCTTAACCGGGAAGCCTACCTACGAGCAGTACTTC. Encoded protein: CASSLTGKPTYEQYF.

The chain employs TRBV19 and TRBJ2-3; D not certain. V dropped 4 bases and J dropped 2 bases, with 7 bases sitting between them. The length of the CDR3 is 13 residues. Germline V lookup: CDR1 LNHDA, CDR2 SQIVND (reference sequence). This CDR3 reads CASSSGLTDTQYF. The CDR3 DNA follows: TGTGCCAGTAGTAGCGGCCTCACAGATACGCAGTATTTT.

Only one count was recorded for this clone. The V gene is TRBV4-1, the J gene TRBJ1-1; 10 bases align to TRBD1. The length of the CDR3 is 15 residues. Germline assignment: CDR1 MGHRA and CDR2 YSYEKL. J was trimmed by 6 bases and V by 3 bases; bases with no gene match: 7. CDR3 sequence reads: CASSQIGTGVAEAFF. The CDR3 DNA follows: TGCGCCAGCAGCCAGATCGGGACAGGGGTCGCTGAAGCTTTCTTT.

CDR3 amino acids: CASSLGTSGDNEQFF. The CDR3 region has the DNA TGTGCCAGCAGTTTAGGGACTAGCGGGGACAATGAGCAGTTCTTC. V gene TRBV27 combines with J gene TRBJ2-1; 13 bases align to TRBD2. This CDR3 comprises 15 residues. V lost 2 bases to trimming and J lost 5 bases; unmatched junction nucleotides: 0. Germline-derived CDR1 and CDR2 are MNHEY and SMNVEV (reference sequence).